This T cell receptor (beta chain) derives from a study of control samples from healthy donors and cancer patients. Only in-frame clones appear in the TCRdb table, and some are missing; sequencing was by immunoSEQ multiplex PCR. The table lists tens of thousands of clones, 92% of them singletons, with 1.5% to 2% in the top ten. The V gene lost 4 bases and the J gene lost 6 bases, with 13 bases spanning the gap. The CDR3 consists of 13 residues. The V and J genes are TRBV12-3 or TRBV12-4 and TRBJ2-7; tentatively, D is TRBD1 (6 bases). The origin of this receptor is a middle-aged man with colorectal cancer. Sequenced material: PBMCs. CDR3 in DNA: TGTGCCAGCAGTTCGTACAGGGATCCCGAGCAGTACTTC. Translated, it gives CASSSYRDPEQYF.